Shown below are 6 T cell receptor beta chains from a single sample sequenced in a study of T cell changes during pregnancy in multiple sclerosis. Produced via immunoSEQ multiplex PCR; TCRdb's table is partial and in-frame only. The table has over 50,000 clones, more than 80% seen once; the top ten hold approximately 1%. The input for sequencing was peripheral blood, taken in the first trimester of pregnancy. Every receptor here comes from a female donor in good health, enrolled as a control in a pregnancy study.

This clone appeared a few times. The chain employs TRBV5-4 and TRBJ1-6; 8 bases line up with TRBD1. This CDR3 region has 16 residues. The germline V gene has CDR1 SGHNT and CDR2 YYREEE (reference sequence). V lost 0 bases, J lost 11 bases, and 10 bases stayed unmatched. The CDR3 loop reads CASSLAGTGAPTPLHF. DNA for the CDR3: TGTGCCAGCAGCTTGGCCGGGACAGGAGCCCCTACACCCCTCCACTTT.

The chain links TRBV7-2 to TRBJ1-2, with D perhaps TRBD1 (5 bases). This CDR3 is built from 15 residues. Germline V gene sequence: CDR1 SGHTA, CDR2 FQGNSA. With 6 bases removed from V and 2 bases from J, the gap between germline ends came to 16 bases. CDR3 sequence (DNA): TGTGCCAGCAGGGACGGAGGGGTGGGGAACTATGGCTACACCTTC. Its translation: CASRDGGVGNYGYTF.

The CDR3 DNA is TGTGCCAGTACCGCAGGTCCAGCTTTCTTT. Residues: CASTAGPAFF. This chain joins TRBV19 and TRBJ1-1; D uncertain. The germline V and J ends were trimmed by 7 bases and 10 bases, with 10 bases remaining between them. This CDR3 is built from 10 residues. Per germline, CDR1 LNHDA and CDR2 SQIVND (reference sequence).

The chain combines TRBV4-1 with TRBJ2-7; 8 nucleotides match TRBD2. J was trimmed by 7 bases and V by 5 bases; bases with no gene match: 13. CDR3 length: 15 amino acids. CDR1 and CDR2 (germline): MGHRA, YSYEKL. DNA of the CDR3: TGCGCCAGCAGCAAAAGATACGGGGGGGAGAATGAGCAGTACTTC. Encoded protein: CASSKRYGGENEQYF.

This clone was recorded once. The chain links TRBV9 to TRBJ2-7; 10 bases match TRBD1. This CDR3 contains 15 residues. The germline CDR1 and CDR2 sequences are SGDLS and YYNGEE. The V and J ends lost 4 bases and 6 bases, in that order; junction bases with no gene match: 10. Here the CDR3 reads CASSPAGTGDPEQYF. The CDR3 DNA reads as TGTGCCAGCAGCCCAGCCGGGACAGGGGATCCCGAGCAGTACTTC.

This clone was counted a few times. The V and J genes are TRBV11-2 and TRBJ2-2, with a possible D match to TRBD1 (6 bases). Trimming removed 5 bases from V and 5 bases from J, with 12 bases in between. The CDR3 contains 14 residues. Germline V gene data show CDR1 as SGHAT and CDR2 as FQNNGV. The CDR3 protein is CASSHGQSTGELFF. The CDR3, as DNA: TGTGCCAGCAGCCATGGACAGTCAACCGGGGAGCTGTTTTTT. Full variable domain (missing parts from reference TRBV11-2 and TRBJ2-2): EAGVAQSPRYKIIEKRQSVAFWCNPISGHATLYWYQQILGQGPKLLIQFQNNGVVDDSQLPKDRFSAERLKGVDSTLKIQPAKLEDSAVYLCASSHGQSTGELFFGEGSRLTVL.